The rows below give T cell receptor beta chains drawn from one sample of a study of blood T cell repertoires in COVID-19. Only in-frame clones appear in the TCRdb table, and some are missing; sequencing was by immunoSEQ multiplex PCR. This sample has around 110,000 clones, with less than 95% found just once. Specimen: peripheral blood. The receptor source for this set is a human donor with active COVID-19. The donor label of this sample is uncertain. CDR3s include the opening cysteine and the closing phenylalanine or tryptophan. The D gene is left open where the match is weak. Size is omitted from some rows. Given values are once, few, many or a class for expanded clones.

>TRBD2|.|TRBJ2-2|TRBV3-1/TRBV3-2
CASSPPGLAFTGELFF
TGTGCCAGCAGCCCCCCGGGACTAGCGTTTACCGGGGAGCTGTTTTTT
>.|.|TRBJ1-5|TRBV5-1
CASSLISGVQPQHF
TGCGCCAGCAGCTTAATATCAGGGGTTCAGCCCCAGCATTTT
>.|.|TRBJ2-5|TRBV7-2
CASSLAQGVETQYF
TGTGCCAGCAGCTTAGCGCAAGGGGTTGAGACCCAGTACTTC
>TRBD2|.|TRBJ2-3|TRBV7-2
CASSLVAGGPGDTQYF
TGTGCCAGCAGCTTAGTGGCGGGGGGGCCGGGCGATACGCAGTATTTT
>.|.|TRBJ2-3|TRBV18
CASSHRADTQYF
TGTGCCAGCTCACACCGCGCAGATACGCAGTATTTT
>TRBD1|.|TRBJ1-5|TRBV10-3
CAISEGQGGGQPQHF
TGTGCCATCAGTGAAGGACAGGGAGGAGGTCAGCCCCAGCATTTT
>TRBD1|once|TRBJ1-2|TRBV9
CASSSQDRGYHGYTF
TGTGCCAGCAGCTCCCAGGACAGGGGCTACCATGGCTACACCTTC
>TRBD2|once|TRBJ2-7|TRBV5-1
CASSSRGGLAYEQYF
TGCGCCAGCAGCTCACGGGGAGGACTAGCATACGAGCAGTACTTC
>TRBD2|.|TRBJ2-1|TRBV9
CASREASGGYNEQFF
TGTGCCAGCAGAGAAGCTAGCGGGGGGTACAATGAGCAGTTCTTC
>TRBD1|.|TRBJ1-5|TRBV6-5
CASSLGGSRGPQHF
TGTGCCAGCAGTCTAGGGGGCTCAAGGGGTCCCCAGCATTTT
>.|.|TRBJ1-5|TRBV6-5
CASRRESNQPQHF
TGTGCCAGCAGGCGGGAATCAAATCAGCCCCAGCATTTT
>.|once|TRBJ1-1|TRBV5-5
CASSLRGGRVNTEAFF
TGTGCCAGCAGCCTCCGAGGGGGGAGGGTGAACACTGAAGCTTTCTTT
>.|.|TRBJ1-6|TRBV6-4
CASSAGGTGNSYNSPLHF
TGTGCCAGCAGTGCTGGAGGGACGGGAAACTCCTATAATTCACCCCTCCACTTT
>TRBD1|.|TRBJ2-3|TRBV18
CASSPSSGTGTDTQYF
TGTGCCAGCTCACCAAGTTCGGGGACAGGCACAGATACGCAGTATTTT
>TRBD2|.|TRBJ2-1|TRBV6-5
CAPRGVYNEQFF
TGTGCCCCGCGGGGGGTCTACAATGAGCAGTTCTTC
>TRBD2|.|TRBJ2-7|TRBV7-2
CASSLDGTSGASYEQYF
TGTGCCAGCAGCTTAGATGGGACTAGCGGGGCCTCCTACGAGCAGTACTTC
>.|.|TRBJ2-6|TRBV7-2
CASSLFLGGSSGANVLTF
TGTGCCAGCAGCTTATTTCTTGGCGGAAGCTCTGGGGCCAACGTCCTGACTTTC
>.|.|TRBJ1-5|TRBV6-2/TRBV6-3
CASSYSRTVRTLFNQPQHF
TGTGCCAGCAGTTACTCCAGGACAGTCAGAACGCTTTTCAATCAGCCCCAGCATTTT
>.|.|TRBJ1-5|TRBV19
CASSVDKAQPQHF
TGTGCCAGTAGTGTCGACAAGGCTCAGCCCCAGCATTTT
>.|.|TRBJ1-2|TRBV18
CASSLDARVYGYTF
TGTGCCAGCTCACTCGACGCCAGGGTCTATGGCTACACCTTC
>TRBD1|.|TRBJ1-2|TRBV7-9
CASSPGQNYGYTF
TGTGCCAGCAGCCCGGGACAGAACTATGGCTACACCTTC
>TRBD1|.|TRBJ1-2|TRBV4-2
CASSQDVQGSLRDYGYTF
TGTGCCAGCAGCCAAGATGTACAGGGGAGTTTGCGGGACTATGGCTACACCTTC
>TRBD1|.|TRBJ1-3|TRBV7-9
CASSRLVDRGRNTIYF
TGTGCCAGCAGCCGACTCGTGGACAGGGGTAGAAACACCATATATTTT
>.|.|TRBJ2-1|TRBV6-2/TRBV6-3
CASSSRQSSSYNEQFF
TGTGCCAGCAGTTCCCGACAATCGAGCTCCTACAATGAGCAGTTCTTC
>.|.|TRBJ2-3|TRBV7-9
CASSPRQGFSTDTQYF
TGTGCCAGCAGCCCACGCCAGGGTTTTAGCACAGATACGCAGTATTTT
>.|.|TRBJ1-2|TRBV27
CASSLTQGYGYTF
TGTGCCAGCAGTTTAACACAGGGCTATGGCTACACCTTC
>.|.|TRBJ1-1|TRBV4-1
CASSQGGGNTEAFF
TGCGCCAGCAGCCAAGGAGGGGGGAACACTGAAGCTTTCTTT
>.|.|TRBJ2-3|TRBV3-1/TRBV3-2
CASSPRGVTDTQYF
TGTGCCAGCAGCCCCCGGGGAGTCACAGATACGCAGTATTTT
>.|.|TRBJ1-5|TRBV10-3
CAISHAQQLNQPQHF
TGTGCCATCAGTCACGCACAGCAGCTCAATCAGCCCCAGCATTTT
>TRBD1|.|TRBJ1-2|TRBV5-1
CASSREIGQGNGYTF
TGCGCCAGCAGCAGGGAGATCGGACAGGGGAATGGCTACACCTTC
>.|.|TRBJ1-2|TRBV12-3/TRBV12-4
CASSLAAGKGYTF
TGTGCCAGCAGTTTAGCGGCGGGAAAGGGCTACACCTTC
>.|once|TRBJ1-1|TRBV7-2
CASSPSPRGTEAFF
TGTGCCAGCAGCCCGTCTCCCAGGGGCACTGAAGCTTTCTTT
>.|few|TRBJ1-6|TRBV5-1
CASSPWGFNSPLHF
TGCGCCAGCAGCCCTTGGGGCTTTAATTCACCCCTCCACTTT
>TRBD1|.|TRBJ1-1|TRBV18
CASSRRDRGFTEAFF
TGTGCCAGCTCACGCCGAGACAGGGGTTTCACTGAAGCTTTCTTT
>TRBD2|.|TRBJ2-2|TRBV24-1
CATSDLGLAGGAPNTGELFF
TGTGCCACCAGTGATTTGGGACTAGCGGGGGGTGCTCCGAACACCGGGGAGCTGTTTTTT
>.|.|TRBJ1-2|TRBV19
CASTNRRTNYGYTF
TGTGCCAGTACTAACAGGCGGACTAACTATGGCTACACCTTC
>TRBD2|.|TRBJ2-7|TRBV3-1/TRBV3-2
CASSQGSSGGPREQYF
TGTGCCAGCAGCCAAGGAAGTAGCGGGGGGCCCCGCGAGCAGTACTTC
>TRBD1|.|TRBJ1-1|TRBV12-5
CASSNSGTGNTEAFF
TGTGCTAGTTCGAACAGTGGGACAGGTAACACTGAAGCTTTCTTT
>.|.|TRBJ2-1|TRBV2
CASSEQGISSYNEQFF
TGTGCCAGCAGTGAGCAGGGGATCAGCTCCTACAATGAGCAGTTCTTC
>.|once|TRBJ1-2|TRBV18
CASSPAGRNNGYTF
TGTGCCAGCTCACCCGCGGGGAGGAATAATGGCTACACCTTC
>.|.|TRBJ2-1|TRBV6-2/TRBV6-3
CASSHDSDFYNEQFF
TGTGCCAGCAGCCACGACAGTGACTTTTACAATGAGCAGTTCTTC
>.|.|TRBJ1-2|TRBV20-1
CSAPEASGYTF
TGCAGTGCGCCAGAGGCGAGCGGCTACACCTTC
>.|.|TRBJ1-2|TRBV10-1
CASSIEASYGYTF
TGCGCCAGCAGTATAGAAGCAAGCTATGGCTACACCTTC
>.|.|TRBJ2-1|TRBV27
CASSLVGGADNEQFF
TGTGCCAGCAGTTTAGTTGGCGGGGCCGACAATGAGCAGTTCTTC
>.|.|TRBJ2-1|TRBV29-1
CSVARSTNNEQFF
TGCAGCGTTGCGCGCTCAACTAACAATGAGCAGTTCTTC
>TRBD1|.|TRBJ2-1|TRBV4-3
CASSHQDRGPYNEQFF
TGCGCCAGCAGCCATCAAGACAGGGGTCCCTACAATGAGCAGTTCTTC
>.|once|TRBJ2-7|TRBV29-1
CSVEVGPYEQYF
TGCAGCGTTGAAGTGGGCCCGTACGAGCAGTACTTC
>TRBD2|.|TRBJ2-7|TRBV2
CASSDAGGYEQYF
TGTGCCAGCAGCGATGCGGGGGGTTACGAGCAGTACTTC
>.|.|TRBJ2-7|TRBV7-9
CASSRDGVGEQYF
TGTGCCAGCAGCCGAGACGGGGTGGGGGAGCAGTACTTC
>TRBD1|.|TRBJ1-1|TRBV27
CASKETGVWTEAFF
TGTGCCAGCAAAGAGACAGGGGTTTGGACTGAAGCTTTCTTT
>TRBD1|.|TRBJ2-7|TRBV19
CASSIAGQGRREQYF
TGTGCCAGTAGTATAGCGGGACAGGGACGGAGGGAGCAGTACTTC
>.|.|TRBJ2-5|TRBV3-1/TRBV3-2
CASSRTLAAAETQYF
TGTGCCAGCAGCCGGACCTTAGCGGCCGCGGAGACCCAGTACTTC
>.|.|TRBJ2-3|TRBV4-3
CASSQDYAGAGTDTQYF
TGCGCCAGCAGCCAGGACTATGCGGGGGCCGGCACAGATACGCAGTATTTT
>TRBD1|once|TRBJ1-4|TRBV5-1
CASSSGQVNEKLFF
TGCGCCAGCAGCTCGGGACAGGTTAATGAAAAACTGTTTTTT
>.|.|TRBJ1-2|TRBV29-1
CSVGAGKNYGYTF
TGCAGCGTCGGCGCAGGGAAAAACTATGGCTACACCTTC